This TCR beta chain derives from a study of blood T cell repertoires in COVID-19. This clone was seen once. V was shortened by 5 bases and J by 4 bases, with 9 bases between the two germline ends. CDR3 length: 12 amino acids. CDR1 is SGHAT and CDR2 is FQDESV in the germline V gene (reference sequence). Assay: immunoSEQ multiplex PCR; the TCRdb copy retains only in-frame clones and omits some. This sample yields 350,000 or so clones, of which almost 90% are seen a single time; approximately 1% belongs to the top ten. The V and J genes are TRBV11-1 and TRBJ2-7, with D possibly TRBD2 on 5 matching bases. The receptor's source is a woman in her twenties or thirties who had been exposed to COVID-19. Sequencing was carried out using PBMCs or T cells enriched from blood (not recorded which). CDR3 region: CASSPGLYEQYF. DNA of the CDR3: TGTGCCAGCAGCCCCGGACTTTACGAGCAGTACTTC. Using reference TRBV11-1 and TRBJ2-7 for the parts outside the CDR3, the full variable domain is EAEVAQSPRYKITEKSQAVAFWCDPISGHATLYWYRQILGQGPELLVQFQDESVVDDSQLPKDRFSAERLKGVDSTLKIQPAELGDSAMYLCASSPGLYEQYFGPGTRLTVT.